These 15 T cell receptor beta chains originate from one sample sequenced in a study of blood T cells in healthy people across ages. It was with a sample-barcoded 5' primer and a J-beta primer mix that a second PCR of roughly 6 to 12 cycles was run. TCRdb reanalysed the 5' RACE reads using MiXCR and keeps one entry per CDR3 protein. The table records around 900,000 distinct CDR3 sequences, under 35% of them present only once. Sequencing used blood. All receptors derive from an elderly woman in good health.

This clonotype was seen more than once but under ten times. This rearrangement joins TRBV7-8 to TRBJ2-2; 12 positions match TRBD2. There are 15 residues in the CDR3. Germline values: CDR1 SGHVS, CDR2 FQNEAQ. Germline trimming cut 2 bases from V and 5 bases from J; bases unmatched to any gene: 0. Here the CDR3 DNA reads TGTGCCAGCAGCTTACTAGCGGGGGGGACCGGGGAGCTGTTTTTT. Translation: CASSLLAGGTGELFF.

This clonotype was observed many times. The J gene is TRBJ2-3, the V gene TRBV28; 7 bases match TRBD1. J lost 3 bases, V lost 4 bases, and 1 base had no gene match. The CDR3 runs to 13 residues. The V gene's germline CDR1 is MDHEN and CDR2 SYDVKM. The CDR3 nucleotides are TGTGCCAGCAGTTCGGGACAGACAGATACGCAGTATTTT. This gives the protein CASSSGQTDTQYF.

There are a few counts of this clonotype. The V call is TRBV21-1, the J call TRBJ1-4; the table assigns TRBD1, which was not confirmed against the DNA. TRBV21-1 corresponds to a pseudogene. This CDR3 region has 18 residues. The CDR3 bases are TGTGCCAACATAGATACTACGGGACAGGGAACAACTAATGAAAAACTGTTTTTT. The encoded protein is CANIDTTGQGTTNEKLFF.

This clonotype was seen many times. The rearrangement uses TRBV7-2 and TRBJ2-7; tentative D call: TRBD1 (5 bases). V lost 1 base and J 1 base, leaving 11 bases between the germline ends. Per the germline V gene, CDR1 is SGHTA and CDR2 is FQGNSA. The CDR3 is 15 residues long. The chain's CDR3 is CASSLGSSGSYEQYF. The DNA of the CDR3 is TGTGCCAGCAGCTTAGGATCTTCAGGGTCCTACGAGCAGTACTTC.

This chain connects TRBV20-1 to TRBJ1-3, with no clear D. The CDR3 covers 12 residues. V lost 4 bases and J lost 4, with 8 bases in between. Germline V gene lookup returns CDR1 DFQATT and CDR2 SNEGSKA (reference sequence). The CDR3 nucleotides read TGCAGTGCTAAGGGCGCGGGAAACACCATATATTTT. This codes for CSAKGAGNTIYF.

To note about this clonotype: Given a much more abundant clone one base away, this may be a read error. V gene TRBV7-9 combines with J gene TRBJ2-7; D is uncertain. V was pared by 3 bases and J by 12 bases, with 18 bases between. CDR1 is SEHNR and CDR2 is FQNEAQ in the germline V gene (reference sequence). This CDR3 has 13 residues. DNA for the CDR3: TGTGCCAGCAGCTTTCCCCATCGAACTATTCGGTACTTC. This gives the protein CASSFPHRTIRYF.

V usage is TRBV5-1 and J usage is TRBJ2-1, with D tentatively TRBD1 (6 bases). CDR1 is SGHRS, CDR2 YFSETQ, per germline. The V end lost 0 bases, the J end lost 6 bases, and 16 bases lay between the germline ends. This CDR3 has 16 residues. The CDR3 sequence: CASSLDGRGATNEQFF. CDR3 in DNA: TGCGCCAGCAGCTTGGATGGCAGGGGTGCCACCAATGAGCAGTTCTTC.

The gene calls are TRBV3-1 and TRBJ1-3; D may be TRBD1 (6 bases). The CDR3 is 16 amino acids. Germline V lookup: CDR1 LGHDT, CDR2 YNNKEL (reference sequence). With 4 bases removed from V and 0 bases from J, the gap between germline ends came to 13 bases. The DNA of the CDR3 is TGTGCCAGCAGCCCAGTGGACAGTAGCTCTGGAAACACCATATATTTT. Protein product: CASSPVDSSSGNTIYF.

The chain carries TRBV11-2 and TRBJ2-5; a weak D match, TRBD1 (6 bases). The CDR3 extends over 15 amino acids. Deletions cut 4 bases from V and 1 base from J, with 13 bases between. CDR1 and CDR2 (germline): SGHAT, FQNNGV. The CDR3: CASSSRDTSQETQYF. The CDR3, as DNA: TGTGCCAGCAGCTCCCGGGACACTTCCCAAGAGACCCAGTACTTC.

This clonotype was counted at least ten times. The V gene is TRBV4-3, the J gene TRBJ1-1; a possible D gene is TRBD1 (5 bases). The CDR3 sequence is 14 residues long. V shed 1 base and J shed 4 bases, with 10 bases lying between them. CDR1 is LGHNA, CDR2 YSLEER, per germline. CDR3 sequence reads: CASSQAQRGTEAFF. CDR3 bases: TGCGCCAGCAGCCAAGCTCAAAGGGGCACTGAAGCTTTCTTT.

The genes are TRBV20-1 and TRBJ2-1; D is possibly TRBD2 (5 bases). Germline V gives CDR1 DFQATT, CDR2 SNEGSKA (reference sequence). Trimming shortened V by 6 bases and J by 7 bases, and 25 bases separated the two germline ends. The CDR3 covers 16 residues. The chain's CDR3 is CSARRAGPGSSNEQFF. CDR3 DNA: TGCAGTGCCCGACGGGCGGGCCCCGGTTCGTCAAATGAGCAGTTCTTC.

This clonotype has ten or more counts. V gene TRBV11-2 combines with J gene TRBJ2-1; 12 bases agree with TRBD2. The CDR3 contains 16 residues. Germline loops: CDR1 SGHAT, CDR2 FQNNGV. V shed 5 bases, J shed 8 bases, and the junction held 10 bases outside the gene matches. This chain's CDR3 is CASSEPSGGAVYEQFF. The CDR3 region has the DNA TGTGCCAGCAGCGAACCTAGCGGGGGGGCCGTTTATGAGCAGTTCTTC.

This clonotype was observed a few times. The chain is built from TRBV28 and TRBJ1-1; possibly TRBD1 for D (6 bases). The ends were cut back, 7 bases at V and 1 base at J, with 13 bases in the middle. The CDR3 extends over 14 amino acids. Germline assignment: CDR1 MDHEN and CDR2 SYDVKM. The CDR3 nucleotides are TGTGCCAGCACCCTTCCGGGGGCGAACACTGAAGCTTTCTTT. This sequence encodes CASTLPGANTEAFF.

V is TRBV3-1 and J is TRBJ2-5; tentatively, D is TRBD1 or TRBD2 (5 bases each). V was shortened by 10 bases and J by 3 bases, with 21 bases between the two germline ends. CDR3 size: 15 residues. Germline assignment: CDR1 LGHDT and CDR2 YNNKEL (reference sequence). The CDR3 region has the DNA TGTGCCAACATGGTCACCGGGACGGTAAAAGAGACCCAGTACTTC. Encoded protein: CANMVTGTVKETQYF.

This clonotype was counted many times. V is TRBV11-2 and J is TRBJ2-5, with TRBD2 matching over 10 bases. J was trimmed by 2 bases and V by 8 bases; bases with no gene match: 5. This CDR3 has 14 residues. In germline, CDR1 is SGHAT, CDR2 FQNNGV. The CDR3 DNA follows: TGTGCCAGCCGGATGACTAGCGGGCAAGAGACCCAGTACTTC. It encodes CASRMTSGQETQYF.